This entry lists 4 T cell receptor beta chains sequenced from one sample in a study of T cells after yellow fever vaccination. One entry per CDR3 protein, called by TCRdb with MiXCR from the 5' RACE reads. The table records hundreds of thousands of distinct CDR3 sequences, approximately 12% of them present only once. Material: CD4+ T cells sorted from PBMCs, obtained 15 days after the yellow fever booster vaccination. The receptor source for this set is a man aged 18 to 29 who received the YFV17D yellow fever vaccine.

The CDR3: CASSPTSGIQETQYF. CDR3 sequence (DNA): TGTGCCAGCAGCCCGACTAGCGGCATCCAAGAGACCCAGTACTTC. This chain joins TRBV7-2 and TRBJ2-5, with TRBD2 identical over 9 bases. The germline gives CDR1 SGHTA, CDR2 FQGNSA. The length of the CDR3 is 15 residues. J gave up 1 base and V 5 bases, and 5 bases lay outside the gene matches.

This clonotype was observed a handful of times. The rearrangement links TRBV4-2 to TRBJ2-3, with 8 bases matching TRBD2. Trimming cost V 1 base and J 4 bases; bases outside gene matches: 7. This CDR3 comprises 16 residues. Germline loops: CDR1 LGHNA, CDR2 YNFKEQ. For the CDR3, the DNA is TGTGCCAGCAGCCAAGCGAGACTAGCGAGAGCAGATACGCAGTATTTT. Its translation: CASSQARLARADTQYF.

The chain combines TRBV28 with TRBJ1-5; D possibly corresponds to TRBD1 (6 bases). Trimming removed 5 bases at V and 6 bases at J, with 17 bases between. Germline V gene lookup returns CDR1 MDHEN and CDR2 SYDVKM. The CDR3 has 15 amino acids. CDR3 protein: CASSKERGASQPQHF. In DNA, the CDR3 is TGTGCCAGCAGTAAAGAGAGGGGGGCTAGTCAGCCCCAGCATTTT.

This clonotype occurred many times. This chain links TRBV4-3 with TRBJ1-3, with 7 bases matching TRBD1. Per germline, CDR1 LGHNA and CDR2 YSLEER. The length of the CDR3 is 15 residues. Trimming at V came to 4 bases and at J to 4 bases, leaving 7 bases not matched to a gene. CDR3 sequence reads: CASSLTGTAGNTIYF. CDR3 DNA sequence: TGCGCCAGCAGCCTGACCGGGACAGCCGGAAACACCATATATTTT.